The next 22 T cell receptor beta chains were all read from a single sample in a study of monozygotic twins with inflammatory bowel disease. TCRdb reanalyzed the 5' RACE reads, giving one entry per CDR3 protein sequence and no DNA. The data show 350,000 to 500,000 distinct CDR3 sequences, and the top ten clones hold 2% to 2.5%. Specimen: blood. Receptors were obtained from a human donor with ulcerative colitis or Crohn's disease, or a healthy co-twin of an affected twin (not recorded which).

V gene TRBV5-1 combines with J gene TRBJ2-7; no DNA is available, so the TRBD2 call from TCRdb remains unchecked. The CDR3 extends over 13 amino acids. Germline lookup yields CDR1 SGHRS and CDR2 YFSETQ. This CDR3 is CASSPSGQSGQYF.

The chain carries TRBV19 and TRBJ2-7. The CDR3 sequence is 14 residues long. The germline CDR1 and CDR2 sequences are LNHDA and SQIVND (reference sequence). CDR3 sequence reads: CASSIGNVFYEQYF.

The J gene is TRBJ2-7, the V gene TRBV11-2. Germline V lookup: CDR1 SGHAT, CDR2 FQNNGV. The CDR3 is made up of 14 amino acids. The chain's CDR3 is CASSLSLESIEQYF. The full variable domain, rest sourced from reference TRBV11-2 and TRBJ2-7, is EAGVAQSPRYKIIEKRQSVAFWCNPISGHATLYWYQQILGQGPKLLIQFQNNGVVDDSQLPKDRFSAERLKGVDSTLKIQPAKLEDSAVYLCASSLSLESIEQYFGPGTRLTVT.

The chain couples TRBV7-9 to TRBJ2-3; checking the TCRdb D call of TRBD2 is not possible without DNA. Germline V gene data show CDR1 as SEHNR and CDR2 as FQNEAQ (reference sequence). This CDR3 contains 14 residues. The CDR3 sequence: CASSPGLVTDTQYF.

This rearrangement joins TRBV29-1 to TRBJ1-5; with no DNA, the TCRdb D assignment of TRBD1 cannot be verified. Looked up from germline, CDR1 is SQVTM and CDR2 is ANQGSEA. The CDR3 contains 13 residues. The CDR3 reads CSALQGIDQPQHF.

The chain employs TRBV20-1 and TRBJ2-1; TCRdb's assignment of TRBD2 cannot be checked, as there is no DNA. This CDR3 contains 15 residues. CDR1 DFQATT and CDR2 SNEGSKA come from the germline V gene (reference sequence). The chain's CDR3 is CSARVGSGVYNEQFF.

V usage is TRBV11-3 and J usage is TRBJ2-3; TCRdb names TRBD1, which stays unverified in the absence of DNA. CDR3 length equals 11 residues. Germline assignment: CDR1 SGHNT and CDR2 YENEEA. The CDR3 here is CASSSAGLPYF.

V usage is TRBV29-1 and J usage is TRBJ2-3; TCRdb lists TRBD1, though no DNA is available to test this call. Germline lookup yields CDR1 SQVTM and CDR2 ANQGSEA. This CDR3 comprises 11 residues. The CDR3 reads CSVDPGDTQYF.

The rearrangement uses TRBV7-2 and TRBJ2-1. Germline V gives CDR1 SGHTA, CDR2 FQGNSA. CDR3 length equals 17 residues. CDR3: CASSLSIVGSGFNEQFF.

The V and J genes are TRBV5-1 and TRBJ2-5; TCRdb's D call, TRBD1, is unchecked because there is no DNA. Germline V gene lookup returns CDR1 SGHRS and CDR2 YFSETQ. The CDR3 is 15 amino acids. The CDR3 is CASSLGTGRTETQYF.

The CDR3: CASIHSGHSYNEQFF. This rearrangement joins TRBV12-3 or TRBV12-4 to TRBJ2-1; the D gene TCRdb calls, TRBD1, cannot be checked with no DNA. This CDR3 spans 15 amino acids.

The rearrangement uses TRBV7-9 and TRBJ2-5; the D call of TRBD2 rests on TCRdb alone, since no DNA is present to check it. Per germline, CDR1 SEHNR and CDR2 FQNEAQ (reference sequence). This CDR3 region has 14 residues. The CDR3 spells CASSLGGSRETQYF.

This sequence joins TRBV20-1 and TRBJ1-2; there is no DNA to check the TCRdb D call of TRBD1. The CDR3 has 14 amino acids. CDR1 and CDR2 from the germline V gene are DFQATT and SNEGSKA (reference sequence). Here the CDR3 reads CSARGTGLDYGYTF.

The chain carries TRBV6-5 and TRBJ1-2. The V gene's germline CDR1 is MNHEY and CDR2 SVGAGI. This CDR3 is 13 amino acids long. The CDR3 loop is CASSYGRGGGYTF.

CDR3: CSAFAGQGNNSPLHF. This chain uses TRBV20-1 with TRBJ1-6; TCRdb returns TRBD1, unconfirmable since there is no DNA. CDR1 is DFQATT, CDR2 SNEGSKA, per germline (reference sequence). The CDR3 has 15 amino acids.

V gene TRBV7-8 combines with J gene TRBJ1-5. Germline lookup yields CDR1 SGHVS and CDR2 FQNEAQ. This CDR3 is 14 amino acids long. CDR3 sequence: CASSFATVNQPQHF.

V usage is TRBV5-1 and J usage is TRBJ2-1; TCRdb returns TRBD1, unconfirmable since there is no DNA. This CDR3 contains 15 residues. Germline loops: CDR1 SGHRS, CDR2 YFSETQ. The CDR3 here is CASSSRTAEGYEQFF.

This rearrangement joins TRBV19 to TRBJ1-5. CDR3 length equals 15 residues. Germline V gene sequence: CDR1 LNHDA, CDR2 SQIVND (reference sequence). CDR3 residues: CASSQAGYSNQPQHF. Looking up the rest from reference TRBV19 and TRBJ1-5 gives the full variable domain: DGGITQSPKYLFRKEGQNVTLSCEQNLNHDAMYWYRQDPGQGLRLIYYSQIVNDFQKGDIAEGYSVSREKKESFPLTVTSAQKNPTAFYLCASSQAGYSNQPQHFGDGTRLSIL.

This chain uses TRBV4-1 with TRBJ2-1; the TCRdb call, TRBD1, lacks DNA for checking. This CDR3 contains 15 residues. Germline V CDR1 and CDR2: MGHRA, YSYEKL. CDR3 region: CDSSSQGQGFDEQFF.

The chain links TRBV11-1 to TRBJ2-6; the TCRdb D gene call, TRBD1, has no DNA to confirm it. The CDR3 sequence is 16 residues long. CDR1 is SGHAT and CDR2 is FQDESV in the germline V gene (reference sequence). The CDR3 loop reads CASRDQGFSGANVLTF.

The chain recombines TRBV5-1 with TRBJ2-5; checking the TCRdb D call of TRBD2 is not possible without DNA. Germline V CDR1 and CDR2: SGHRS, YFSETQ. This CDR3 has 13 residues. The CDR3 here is CASRPTSKETQYF.

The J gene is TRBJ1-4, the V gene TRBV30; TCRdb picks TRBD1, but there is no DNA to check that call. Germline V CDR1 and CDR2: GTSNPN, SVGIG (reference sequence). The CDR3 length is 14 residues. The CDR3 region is CAWSLGTGSEKLFF. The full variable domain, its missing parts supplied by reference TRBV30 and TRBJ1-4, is SQTIHQWPATLVQPVGSPLSLECTVEGTSNPNLYWYRQAAGRGLQLLFYSVGIGQISSEVPQNLSASRPQDRQFILSSKKLLLSDSGFYLCAWSLGTGSEKLFFGSGTQLSVL.